What follows describes a single T cell receptor (beta chain). Antigen: not known. CDR3 size: 17 residues. V lost 0 bases to trimming and J lost 4 bases, with 16 bases between them. Germline V gene sequence: CDR1 MGHRA, CDR2 YSYEKL. The entry originates in a study of cytomegalovirus exposure and HLA in healthy donors. Overall study findings and caveats: The investigators catalogued about 170 TCR beta chains as cytomegalovirus-associated. The TCR clusters that emerged in the first cohort tended, a later analysis found, to co-occur in the 95 to 150 validation repertoires. Reports showed the classifier diagnosing cytomegalovirus status with high specificity and sensitivity.

Sequencing was performed with immunoSEQ multiplex PCR; in TCRdb, only in-frame clones are kept and a portion is missing. In the table there are around 350,000 clones, about nine tenths of which are singletons. The V and J genes are TRBV4-1 and TRBJ2-1; TRBD2 is a possible D gene (7 bases). Sequencing used PBMCs. The TCR comes from a woman aged 18-29 years in good health and CMV-seronegative. CDR3: CASSQDGRGPKYNEQFF. The CDR3 nucleotides are TGCGCCAGCAGCCAAGATGGGCGGGGGCCGAAGTACAATGAGCAGTTCTTC.